The 25 T cell receptor beta chains below come from one sample, sequenced in a study of T-cell reconstitution after alpha-beta-depleted transplantation in children. Unique molecular identifiers were incorporated when the TCRbeta library was constructed. TCRdb re-analysed the PCR reads in MiXCR, keeping a single row per CDR3 protein. The sample shows some 200,000 distinct CDR3 sequences, roughly 15% of them seen only once. This material consisted of PBMCs from the stem cell graft donor, taken from the stem cell graft. The receptors were sampled from a human donor who donated a stem cell graft to a child with acute lymphoblastic leukemia.

This clonotype was counted ten times or more. The chain is built from TRBV5-1 and TRBJ2-2; 7 positions agree with TRBD1. The germline V gene has CDR1 SGHRS and CDR2 YFSETQ. The ends lost 6 bases at V and 2 bases at J; junction bases unmatched: 7. This CDR3 is built from 15 residues. DNA for the CDR3: TGCGCCAGCAAAGTGGGACAGCTTAACACCGGGGAGCTGTTTTTT. It is translated as CASKVGQLNTGELFF.

This clonotype occurred many times. V gene TRBV4-2 combines with J gene TRBJ2-6, with 7 bases that match TRBD1. Germline V gene sequence: CDR1 LGHNA, CDR2 YNFKEQ. CDR3 length: 18 amino acids. Trimming cost V 7 bases and J 0 bases; bases outside gene matches: 12. The CDR3 protein is CASKDTGQFSSGANVLTF. The CDR3, as DNA: TGTGCCAGCAAGGACACGGGACAGTTTAGCTCTGGGGCCAACGTCCTGACTTTC.

This clonotype was observed at least ten times. The V and J genes are TRBV7-2 and TRBJ2-3; 7 nucleotides match TRBD1. Losses at the gene ends were 5 bases for V and 2 bases for J; bases not matched to a gene: 7. Germline V lookup: CDR1 SGHTA, CDR2 FQGNSA. The CDR3 loop spans 15 amino acids. DNA of the CDR3: TGTGCCAGCAGCACCCGACAGGGTACCACAGATACGCAGTATTTT. Its protein product is CASSTRQGTTDTQYF.

This clonotype appeared many times. The V and J genes are TRBV18 and TRBJ2-6, with D uncertain. CDR3 size: 15 residues. Between the trimmed V and J ends, which lost 3 bases and 0 bases, there was a span of 6 bases. The germline V gene has CDR1 KGHSH and CDR2 LQKENI. The CDR3 reads CASSPSLSGANVLTF. The CDR3 nucleotides are TGTGCCAGCTCACCCAGTCTCTCTGGGGCCAACGTCCTGACTTTC.

In this sample, this clonotype turned up many times. The gene calls are TRBV10-3 and TRBJ2-3; D might be TRBD1 (5 bases). The CDR3 sequence is 15 residues long. Trimming stripped 7 bases from V and 0 bases from J, with 14 bases between. Looked up from germline, CDR1 is ENHRY and CDR2 is SYGVKD. The CDR3 DNA reads as TGTGCCATCAAGCCCGACAGCTCTAGCACAGATACGCAGTATTTT. Translating gives CAIKPDSSSTDTQYF.

At least ten counts were recorded for this clonotype. This chain connects TRBV11-2 to TRBJ2-1, with D perhaps given as TRBD1 or TRBD2 (6 bases each). V dropped 4 bases and J dropped 7 bases, with 17 bases sitting between them. The CDR3 is 15 residues long. Looked up from germline, CDR1 is SGHAT and CDR2 is FQNNGV. This CDR3 is CASSSSVERGNEQFF. The DNA for the CDR3 is TGTGCCAGCAGCTCTAGCGTGGAGAGGGGGAATGAGCAGTTCTTC.

In regard to this clonotype: With a much larger clone just one base away, this may be a read error. The rearrangement joins TRBV7-8 to TRBJ2-7; 7 bases are shared with TRBD1. The CDR3 runs to 13 residues. The V gene's germline CDR1 is SGHVS and CDR2 FQNEAQ. CDR3 in DNA: TGTGCCAGCAGCAGAGACAGGGTCGAGGAGCGGTACTTC. This sequence encodes CASSRDRVEERYF.

This clonotype has at least ten counts. This rearrangement joins TRBV19 to TRBJ1-1; a possible D gene is TRBD1 (6 bases). Looked up from germline, CDR1 is LNHDA and CDR2 is SQIVND (reference sequence). V lost 8 bases to trimming and J lost 4 bases, with 17 bases between them. The CDR3 has 14 amino acids. CDR3 amino acids: CASQTRRGATEAFF. The DNA for the CDR3 is TGTGCCAGTCAAACCAGGAGGGGGGCCACTGAAGCTTTCTTT.

This clonotype was found many times. The V call is TRBV29-1, the J call TRBJ1-5, with D tentatively TRBD1 (6 bases). In germline, CDR1 is SQVTM, CDR2 ANQGSEA. The CDR3 covers 13 residues. V was clipped by 4 bases and J by 2 bases, with 9 bases between them. CDR3 sequence reads: CSVGGLGNQPQHF. The CDR3, as DNA: TGCAGCGTTGGGGGGCTTGGCAATCAGCCCCAGCATTTT.

This chain connects TRBV20-1 to TRBJ1-4; D is uncertain. Trimming removed 4 bases at V and 3 bases at J, with 9 bases between. The germline V gene has CDR1 DFQATT and CDR2 SNEGSKA (reference sequence). This CDR3 has 13 residues. CDR3 DNA sequence: TGCAGTGCTACGAGAGGGCCTAATGAAAAACTGTTTTTT. Its protein product is CSATRGPNEKLFF.

This clonotype was seen only a few times. This chain joins TRBV12-3 or TRBV12-4 and TRBJ2-7; weak D call: TRBD2 (6 bases). Trimming shortened V by 6 bases and J by 2 bases, and 17 bases separated the two germline ends. This CDR3 contains 15 residues. In nucleotides, the CDR3 is TGTGCCAGCAGCCCCAGCGGGTACGCGACCTACGAGCAGTACTTC. The encoded protein is CASSPSGYATYEQYF.

This clonotype was detected a few times. The chain is built from TRBV7-2 and TRBJ2-4, with a weak D call TRBD1 (8 bases). Germline V CDR1 and CDR2: SGHTA, FQGNSA. Trimming removed 5 bases from V and 10 bases from J, with 18 bases in between. There are 14 residues in the CDR3. The CDR3 protein is CASSAQTGEGIQYF. CDR3 nucleotide sequence: TGTGCCAGCAGCGCCCAGACAGGGGAGGGGATTCAGTACTTC.

V usage is TRBV15 and J usage is TRBJ1-2; D call uncertain. Between the trimmed V and J ends, which lost 0 bases and 3 bases, there was a span of 2 bases. Germline CDR1 and CDR2: LNHNV and YYDKDF (reference sequence). This CDR3 has 12 residues. The CDR3: CATSREDYGYTF. DNA for the CDR3: TGTGCCACCAGCAGAGAAGACTATGGCTACACCTTC.

The J gene is TRBJ2-1, the V gene TRBV7-9; TRBD2 agrees at 10 bases. The J segment lost 6 bases and the V segment lost 5 bases, leaving 13 bases of the junction unmatched. This CDR3 region has 17 residues. CDR1 and CDR2 from the germline V gene are SEHNR and FQNEAQ (reference sequence). CDR3 sequence reads: CASSLSQAGGPLNEQFF. Here the CDR3 DNA reads TGTGCCAGCAGCCTCTCTCAAGCGGGAGGGCCTCTCAATGAGCAGTTCTTC.

The gene calls are TRBV19 and TRBJ2-7; possibly TRBD2 for D (5 bases). V lost 4 bases, J lost 3 bases, and 16 bases lay in between. The CDR3 is 15 amino acids. CDR1 LNHDA and CDR2 SQIVND come from the germline V gene (reference sequence). The CDR3, as DNA: TGTGCCAGTAGTACTACAGAAAGACTAAACTACGAGCAGTACTTC. It specifies CASSTTERLNYEQYF.

This clonotype has a count of ten or more. This chain uses TRBV5-1 with TRBJ1-3, with D unresolved. Trimming stripped 0 bases from V and 2 bases from J, with 9 bases between. Per germline, CDR1 SGHRS and CDR2 YFSETQ. This CDR3 region has 15 residues. CDR3 in DNA: TGCGCCAGCAGCTTGGATGATGAAACTGGAAACACCATATATTTT. This gives the protein CASSLDDETGNTIYF.

Written as DNA, the CDR3 is TGTGCCAGCAGTGTCAGAGGAAGCACAGATACGCAGTATTTT. It is translated as CASSVRGSTDTQYF. The chain has TRBV6-4 and TRBJ2-3; D remains ambiguous. V shed 4 bases and J shed 0 bases, with 8 bases lying between them. The CDR3 runs 14 residues. CDR1 MRHNA and CDR2 SNTAGT come from the germline V gene.

This clonotype was recorded many times. The V and J genes are TRBV5-5 and TRBJ2-4; perhaps TRBD1 as D (6 bases). Looked up from germline, CDR1 is SGHKS and CDR2 is YYEKEE (reference sequence). V was cut by 1 base and J by 0 bases, with 8 bases left in between. CDR3 length: 15 amino acids. CDR3 nucleotides: TGTGCCAGCAGCTTGTTGGGGGCAGCCAAAAACATTCAGTACTTC. Protein: CASSLLGAAKNIQYF.

This clonotype was recorded at least ten times. The gene calls are TRBV5-1 and TRBJ2-7, with D tentatively TRBD2 (6 bases). V was pared by 0 bases and J by 3 bases, with 10 bases between. The germline gives CDR1 SGHRS, CDR2 YFSETQ. There are 14 residues in the CDR3. The CDR3: CASSLGFSGYEQYF. CDR3 coding DNA: TGCGCCAGCAGCTTGGGGTTTAGCGGCTACGAGCAGTACTTC.

The chain employs TRBV5-1 and TRBJ1-2; D unclear. V was clipped by 6 bases and J by 4 bases, with 19 bases between them. Germline V lookup: CDR1 SGHRS, CDR2 YFSETQ. The CDR3 runs to 15 residues. DNA for the CDR3: TGCGCCAGCACCCTCGGGGAGACGCCGCTCTATGGCTACACCTTC. It yields the protein CASTLGETPLYGYTF.

The chain uses TRBV5-1 and TRBJ2-4, with D uncertain. The CDR3 contains 13 residues. Between the trimmed V and J ends, which lost 8 bases and 8 bases, there was a span of 17 bases. The germline gives CDR1 SGHRS, CDR2 YFSETQ. CDR3 DNA: TGCGCCAGTCAAGACACCATAGGACACATTCAGTACTTC. Encoded protein: CASQDTIGHIQYF.

Ten or more counts support this clonotype. The rearrangement uses TRBV20-1 and TRBJ2-1, with TRBD1 matching 8 bases. Germline V gene data show CDR1 as DFQATT and CDR2 as SNEGSKA (reference sequence). With 6 bases clipped from V and 7 bases from J, the junction kept 14 bases outside the gene matches. This CDR3 is 15 amino acids long. CDR3 DNA: TGCAGTGCCTTGAGGGGACAGGTCCCTAAGAATGAGCAGTTCTTC. Its protein is CSALRGQVPKNEQFF.

This clonotype was detected many times. V gene TRBV3-1 combines with J gene TRBJ2-7; D unresolved. V was clipped by 4 bases and J by 1 base, with 11 bases between them. CDR1 is LGHDT, CDR2 YNNKEL, per germline (reference sequence). This CDR3 region has 14 residues. Written as DNA, the CDR3 is TGTGCCAGCAGCCCGACCAGCTCGTCCTACGAGCAGTACTTC. It yields the protein CASSPTSSSYEQYF.

This clonotype was picked up many times. V and J are TRBV27 and TRBJ1-1; tentative D call: TRBD1 (6 bases). This CDR3 is built from 16 residues. V was cut by 5 bases and J by 0 bases, with 16 bases left in between. Germline-derived CDR1 and CDR2 are MNHEY and SMNVEV (reference sequence). CDR3 nucleotides: TGTGCCAGCAGTCTTGGACAGTGGATAATGAACACTGAAGCTTTCTTT. Translating it yields CASSLGQWIMNTEAFF.

A few counts support this clonotype. The CDR3 protein is CASSLGPGQGPDTQYF. The CDR3 DNA follows: TGTGCCAGCAGCTTAGGGCCGGGACAGGGCCCAGATACGCAGTATTTT. The V and J genes are TRBV7-2 and TRBJ2-3; 9 bases agree with TRBD1. The CDR3 totals 16 residues. Germline CDR1 is SGHTA and CDR2 is FQGNSA. The trim removed 1 base at V and 4 bases at J, leaving 6 bases unmatched.